The 32 T cell receptor beta chains below all came from one sample that was sequenced in a study of blood T cell repertoires in COVID-19. Sequenced by immunoSEQ multiplex PCR; TCRdb stores in-frame clones only, minus some. Among approximately 60,000 clones listed, roughly 85% were seen once. The sequenced material came from peripheral blood. These receptor sequences come from a human donor in a cohort sampled during active COVID-19.

The table lists this clone with a count of one. The rearrangement uses TRBV18 and TRBJ2-2, with D possibly TRBD2 on 6 matching bases. The CDR3 length is 15 residues. Trimming pared 5 bases from V and 0 bases from J, leaving 10 bases between. Germline V gene sequence: CDR1 KGHSH, CDR2 LQKENI. CDR3 protein: CASSTGTPNTGELFF. In nucleotides, the CDR3 is TGTGCCAGCTCAACCGGGACTCCGAACACCGGGGAGCTGTTTTTT.

This rearrangement joins TRBV4-2 to TRBJ2-5, with 13 bases lining up with TRBD2. Germline V gene data show CDR1 as LGHNA and CDR2 as YNFKEQ. Germline trimming cut 0 bases from V and 8 bases from J; bases unmatched to any gene: 12. The CDR3 runs 18 residues. CDR3 nucleotides: TGTGCCAGCAGCCAAGATCCCCCGACTAGCGGGGGGCCGGTAACCCAGTACTTC. It translates to CASSQDPPTSGGPVTQYF.

In DNA, the CDR3 is TGTGCCAGCAGCCCCGGACAGGGCCTAAGGACCCAGTACTTC. Translating gives CASSPGQGLRTQYF. The chain carries TRBV11-3 and TRBJ2-5; 8 bases line up with TRBD1. Germline V lookup: CDR1 SGHNT, CDR2 YENEEA. The CDR3 has 14 residues. V shed 5 bases, J shed 7 bases, and the junction held 9 bases outside the gene matches.

This clone has only one observation. The V and J genes are TRBV19 and TRBJ2-3; TRBD2 matches 12 bases. V dropped 0 bases and J dropped 3; count of bases not matched to a gene: 16. CDR3 length: 21 residues. Looked up from germline, CDR1 is LNHDA and CDR2 is SQIVND (reference sequence). CDR3 coding DNA: TGTGCCAGTAGTATAGATCCCTCGGGCCTAGCGGGGGGGCCTAGGACAGATACGCAGTATTTT. Translation gives CASSIDPSGLAGGPRTDTQYF.

The chain links TRBV9 to TRBJ1-1, with D possibly TRBD1 on 6 matching bases. V was shortened by 0 bases and J by 3 bases, with 15 bases between the two germline ends. The CDR3 has 16 residues. CDR1 is SGDLS and CDR2 is YYNGEE in the germline V gene. The CDR3 coding sequence is TGTGCCAGCAGCGTAGGTGGCGGGGGCGATCACACTGAAGCTTTCTTT. Its translation is CASSVGGGGDHTEAFF.

CDR3 bases: TGTGCCAGCAGGACCTCCGGGACAGTCCCTGAAGCTTTCTTT. Amino acid sequence: CASRTSGTVPEAFF. The gene calls are TRBV6-5 and TRBJ1-1, with 7 bases identical to TRBD1. Germline V gene data show CDR1 as MNHEY and CDR2 as SVGAGI. V shed 6 bases, J shed 6 bases, and the junction held 10 bases outside the gene matches. CDR3 length equals 14 residues.

The genes are TRBV9 and TRBJ2-1; 11 bases fit TRBD1. Germline V gene data show CDR1 as SGDLS and CDR2 as YYNGEE. This CDR3 has 13 amino acids. CDR3 nucleotide sequence: TGTGGCACGACCGGGACAGGGGGCAATGAGCAGTTCTTC. Translated, it gives CGTTGTGGNEQFF.

The chain carries TRBV18 and TRBJ2-5; no clear D gene. Germline V gene sequence: CDR1 KGHSH, CDR2 LQKENI. The CDR3 consists of 13 residues. V shed 0 bases and J shed 0 bases, with 2 bases lying between them. Written as DNA, the CDR3 is TGTGCCAGCTCACCACCTAACCAAGAGACCCAGTACTTC. This sequence encodes CASSPPNQETQYF.

V and J are TRBV7-7 and TRBJ2-5, with TRBD2 matching over 11 bases. CDR3 length: 16 residues. Germline lookup yields CDR1 SSHAT and CDR2 FNYEAQ (reference sequence). V dropped 1 base and J dropped 1; count of bases not matched to a gene: 2. CDR3 region: CASSLVAGGPQETQYF. The CDR3 DNA reads TGTGCCAGCAGCTTAGTAGCGGGGGGGCCCCAAGAGACCCAGTACTTC.

The CDR3 DNA is TGTGCCAGCAGCCCGGAGGGGGGGGCGATGTACCAAGAGACCCAGTACTTC. It translates to CASSPEGGAMYQETQYF. This sequence joins TRBV9 and TRBJ2-5; a possible D gene is TRBD2 (7 bases). This CDR3 spans 17 amino acids. Trimming stripped 4 bases from V and 0 bases from J, with 19 bases between. Germline CDR1 is SGDLS and CDR2 is YYNGEE.

This clone is medium-sized by share. V gene TRBV5-1 combines with J gene TRBJ2-1; D remains unclear. Germline V CDR1 and CDR2: SGHRS, YFSETQ. The CDR3 extends over 12 amino acids. Trimming pared 6 bases from V and 5 bases from J, leaving 9 bases between. CDR3 bases: TGCGCCAGCACTCCTTCCCACAATGAGCAGTTCTTC. Residues: CASTPSHNEQFF.

CDR3 nucleotide sequence: TGTGCCAGCAGCTTAGCCCTTCTGGGCGGGGGCCAAGAGACCCAGTACTTC. Residues: CASSLALLGGGQETQYF. This chain uses TRBV7-2 with TRBJ2-5; 7 bases fit TRBD2. CDR3 length: 17 residues. The germline V gene has CDR1 SGHTA and CDR2 FQGNSA. J lost 1 base, V lost 0 bases, and 8 bases had no gene match. Looking up the rest from reference TRBV7-2 and TRBJ2-5 gives the full variable domain: GAGVSQSPSNKVTEKGKDVELRCDPISGHTALYWYRQSLGQGLEFLIYFQGNSAPDKSGLPSDRFSAERTGGSVSTLTIQRTQQEDSAVYLCASSLALLGGGQETQYFGPGTRLLVL.

The gene calls are TRBV6-5 and TRBJ2-3, with D perhaps TRBD2 (6 bases). The CDR3 loop spans 15 amino acids. Germline V CDR1 and CDR2: MNHEY, SVGAGI. V was clipped by 6 bases and J by 2 bases, with 15 bases between them. DNA for the CDR3: TGTGCCAGCAGCCGAATTGGGGGGAACACAGATACGCAGTATTTT. Protein: CASSRIGGNTDTQYF.

The genes are TRBV11-2 and TRBJ1-4; D gene uncertain. CDR3 length: 12 amino acids. Trimming cost V 5 bases and J 7 bases, with 8 bases left between them. Germline V gene data show CDR1 as SGHAT and CDR2 as FQNNGV. The DNA of the CDR3 is TGTGCCAGCAGCCGGATAGCTGAAAAACTGTTTTTT. This encodes CASSRIAEKLFF.

The chain couples TRBV4-3 to TRBJ2-1; TRBD2 aligns across 12 bases. The CDR3 runs to 18 residues. The V gene end was trimmed by 1 base and the J gene end by 2 bases; junction bases not matched to a gene: 6. Germline CDR1 and CDR2: LGHNA and YSLEER. The DNA for the CDR3 is TGCGCCAGCAGCCAAGCACGACTAGCGGGGGCACCCTACAATGAGCAGTTCTTC. Protein sequence: CASSQARLAGAPYNEQFF.

As for this clone: Other DNA sequences of this sample code for an identical CDR3. This chain connects TRBV3-1 (or the pseudogene TRBV3-2) to TRBJ1-1, with a possible D match to TRBD1 (6 bases). Trimming shortened V by 3 bases and J by 5 bases, and 13 bases separated the two germline ends. CDR3 length: 14 amino acids. CDR1 LGHDT and CDR2 YNNKEL come from the germline V gene (reference sequence). The CDR3 region is CASSQAGGRTEAFF. For the CDR3, the DNA is TGTGCCAGCAGCCAGGCGGGGGGGCGAACTGAAGCTTTCTTT.

J is TRBJ1-1 and V is TRBV3-1 (or the pseudogene TRBV3-2), with D possibly matching TRBD1 (5 bases). V lost 3 bases, J lost 6 bases, and 11 bases lay in between. Germline loops: CDR1 LGHDT, CDR2 YNNKEL (reference sequence). The CDR3 is 13 amino acids. CDR3 sequence reads: CASSQTGGAEAFF. The CDR3, as DNA: TGTGCCAGCAGCCAGACCGGGGGGGCTGAAGCTTTCTTT.

The V and J genes are TRBV30 and TRBJ1-1; no clear D. Looked up from germline, CDR1 is GTSNPN and CDR2 is SVGIG (reference sequence). The CDR3 has 15 amino acids. V was clipped by 8 bases and J by 1 base, with 20 bases between them. CDR3 bases: TGTGCCGGTCTTACCCGGGGTCGGACGAACACTGAAGCTTTCTTT. Translating gives CAGLTRGRTNTEAFF.

The V gene is TRBV27, the J gene TRBJ2-5; the D gene is possibly TRBD1 (6 bases). CDR1 and CDR2 from the germline V gene are MNHEY and SMNVEV (reference sequence). Trimming left V 5 bases short and J 8 bases short, with 15 bases between. The CDR3 consists of 13 residues. The CDR3 sequence: CASSPGTSNTQYF. Written as DNA, the CDR3 is TGTGCCAGCAGTCCCGGGACAAGTAATACCCAGTACTTC.

This chain joins TRBV6-6 and TRBJ2-4; D gene uncertain. This CDR3 is 15 amino acids long. CDR1 and CDR2 from the germline V gene are MNHNY and SVGAGI (reference sequence). V dropped 2 bases and J dropped 0 bases, with 8 bases sitting between them. CDR3: CASSYSILAKNIQYF. DNA for the CDR3: TGTGCCAGCAGTTACAGCATACTAGCCAAAAACATTCAGTACTTC.

This clone is a singleton in its sample. J is TRBJ2-5 and V is TRBV4-1, with 7 bases identical to TRBD2. This CDR3 spans 14 amino acids. V lost 8 bases, J lost 6 bases, and 12 bases stayed unmatched. CDR1 is MGHRA, CDR2 YSYEKL, per germline. CDR3 in amino acids: CASAAGENSKTQYF. Written as DNA, the CDR3 is TGCGCCAGCGCCGCGGGGGAAAACTCCAAGACCCAGTACTTC.

The chain combines TRBV7-2 with TRBJ2-5; 8 bases agree with TRBD2. Germline CDR1 is SGHTA and CDR2 is FQGNSA. Trimming took 4 bases from V and 2 from J; bases not matched to a gene: 6. The CDR3 is 15 residues long. The CDR3 region is CASSSFSGAQETQYF. DNA of the CDR3: TGTGCCAGCAGCTCCTTTAGCGGGGCACAAGAGACCCAGTACTTC.

J is TRBJ2-3 and V is TRBV7-2; TRBD2 agrees at 7 bases. J was trimmed by 3 bases and V by 0 bases; bases with no gene match: 9. The CDR3 runs to 17 residues. CDR1 is SGHTA and CDR2 is FQGNSA in the germline V gene. The CDR3 DNA reads TGTGCCAGCAGCTTAGCTTTAGGCGGGGGATCAACAGATACGCAGTATTTT. As protein: CASSLALGGGSTDTQYF.

The genes are TRBV5-6 and TRBJ2-1; D gene unclear. The CDR3 has 17 amino acids. The ends were cut back, 4 bases at V and 4 bases at J, with 21 bases in the middle. The germline V gene encodes CDR1 SGHDT and CDR2 YYEEEE. The CDR3 loop reads CASSVGGPTLDYNEQFF. As DNA, the CDR3 is TGTGCCAGCAGCGTGGGTGGCCCGACCCTAGATTACAATGAGCAGTTCTTC.

V gene TRBV9 combines with J gene TRBJ2-1; TRBD1 agrees at 8 bases. Trimming took 2 bases from V and 2 from J; bases not matched to a gene: 3. The CDR3 extends over 15 amino acids. The germline V gene has CDR1 SGDLS and CDR2 YYNGEE. The CDR3 loop is CASSVSGQAYNEQFF. DNA for the CDR3: TGTGCCAGCAGCGTCTCGGGACAGGCCTACAATGAGCAGTTCTTC.

This chain links TRBV6-1 with TRBJ2-5; 7 nucleotides agree with TRBD2. The junction had 13 bases not matched to a gene; V was cut back by 2 bases and J by 7 bases. Germline CDR1 MNHNS, CDR2 SASEGT. This CDR3 has 16 amino acids. The CDR3 sequence is CASSERGGRSPGTQYF. CDR3 DNA sequence: TGTGCCAGCAGTGAAAGGGGAGGGCGGTCCCCAGGGACCCAGTACTTC.

The chain couples TRBV12-5 to TRBJ1-5, with D uncertain. CDR3 length: 13 residues. The germline gives CDR1 LGHNT, CDR2 FRNRAP. V was clipped by 9 bases and J by 3 bases, with 12 bases between them. The CDR3 nucleotides read TGTGCTAGCCTGGGGAGAGCCAATCAGCCCCAGCATTTT. It codes for CASLGRANQPQHF.

The gene calls are TRBV19 and TRBJ1-2; perhaps TRBD1 as D (5 bases). V lost 2 bases, J lost 1 base, and 14 bases lay in between. The CDR3 extends over 16 amino acids. CDR1 and CDR2 (germline): LNHDA, SQIVND (reference sequence). CDR3 DNA sequence: TGTGCCAGTAGTATAAAGGTCTCGACAGTTAACTATGGCTACACCTTC. Its protein product is CASSIKVSTVNYGYTF.

The genes are TRBV11-2 and TRBJ2-5; D possibly corresponds to TRBD2 (7 bases). There are 15 residues in the CDR3. V was cut by 4 bases and J by 6 bases, with 18 bases left in between. Germline values: CDR1 SGHAT, CDR2 FQNNGV. DNA for the CDR3: TGTGCCAGCAGCTCCAGGGGCTGGCGGGGGAAGACCCAGTACTTC. Translation gives CASSSRGWRGKTQYF.

The rearrangement links TRBV7-2 to TRBJ2-7; 11 bases agree with TRBD1. The length of the CDR3 is 15 residues. The germline CDR1 and CDR2 sequences are SGHTA and FQGNSA. The V and J ends lost 5 bases and 0 bases, in that order; junction bases with no gene match: 3. Here the CDR3 reads CASSHGTGGSYEQYF. In DNA form, the CDR3 reads TGTGCCAGCAGCCATGGGACAGGGGGCTCCTACGAGCAGTACTTC. The full variable domain, completed using reference TRBV7-2 and TRBJ2-7, is GAGVSQSPSNKVTEKGKDVELRCDPISGHTALYWYRQSLGQGLEFLIYFQGNSAPDKSGLPSDRFSAERTGGSVSTLTIQRTQQEDSAVYLCASSHGTGGSYEQYFGPGTRLTVT.

This sequence joins TRBV4-1 and TRBJ2-1; D perhaps matches TRBD2 (7 bases). Trimming shortened V by 1 base and J by 0 bases, and 22 bases separated the two germline ends. Per germline, CDR1 MGHRA and CDR2 YSYEKL. This CDR3 comprises 20 residues. The CDR3 coding sequence is TGCGCCAGCAGCCAAGGGGCTTTGGGGGGGGCAATACCCTCCTACAATGAGCAGTTCTTC. This encodes CASSQGALGGAIPSYNEQFF.

The chain employs TRBV3-1 (or the pseudogene TRBV3-2) and TRBJ2-3; either TRBD1 or TRBD2 may supply D (7 bases each). V dropped 7 bases and J dropped 4 bases, with 15 bases sitting between them. The CDR3 spans 14 residues. Per germline, CDR1 LGHDT and CDR2 YNNKEL (reference sequence). The CDR3 protein is CASNQGGLADTQYF. For the CDR3, the DNA is TGTGCCAGCAACCAGGGGGGGCTGGCAGATACGCAGTATTTT.